This is a list of T cell receptor beta chains from one sample in a study of OX40 agonist ivuxolimab in advanced cancers. Method: immunoSEQ multiplex PCR; TCRdb's copy keeps in-frame clones and lacks some. The sample holds about 88,000 clones; around 85% are singletons and the top ten take around 0.2%. The material sequenced was CD4+ or CD8+ T cells sorted from blood, taken in a trial of the OX40 agonist ivuxolimab. These receptors were taken from an adult with an advanced solid tumor such as melanoma, head and neck, liver or kidney cancer. Both conserved end residues are part of each CDR3. The D gene is left open where the match is weak. Clone size, where shown, is once, few, many, or a class for clones that have expanded.

V	J	D	size	DNA	CDR3
TRBV11-1	TRBJ2-5	NA	NA	TGTGCCAGCAGCTTTTTGGGGGGCGCTGACGAGACCCAGTACTTC	CASSFLGGADETQYF
TRBV4-2	TRBJ2-1	TRBD2	NA	TGTGCCAGCAGCCAAGATCAAGCGGGGGGGCGTCTGGGCAATGAGCAGTTCTTC	CASSQDQAGGRLGNEQFF
TRBV4-1	TRBJ2-3	TRBD2	NA	TGCGCCAGCAGCCAACCTCGTCTCCAAGCGGGAGGGCCGTCAGATACGCAGTATTTT	CASSQPRLQAGGPSDTQYF
TRBV7-2	TRBJ2-1	NA	NA	TGTGCCAGCAGCTCCCAACAGGAGCACGAGCAGTTCTTC	CASSSQQEHEQFF
TRBV7-3	TRBJ2-3	NA	few	TGTGCCAGCAGCTTTAACCGGGTCGGCACAGATACGCAGTATTTT	CASSFNRVGTDTQYF
TRBV28	TRBJ1-1	TRBD1	NA	TGTGCCAGCAGCCCTCCTGGGGACAGGGGGCACGAAGCTTTCTTT	CASSPPGDRGHEAFF
TRBV28	TRBJ1-4	NA	few	TGTGCCAGCAGTTTATCGTCGGGGGTACGGGAAAAACTGTTTTTT	CASSLSSGVREKLFF
TRBV18	TRBJ1-2	NA	NA	TGTGCCAGCTCACCCGCGCTTAGCTCAAGTAACTATGGCTACACCTTC	CASSPALSSSNYGYTF
TRBV6-5	TRBJ1-5	NA	NA	TGTGCCAGCAGTTACCGGGGCCTCGGGTCTCCCCAGCATTTT	CASSYRGLGSPQHF
TRBV2	TRBJ2-7	NA	NA	TGTGCCAGCAGTGAAGAAGCAGGGTTCGTCTCTACCTACGAGCAGTACTTC	CASSEEAGFVSTYEQYF
TRBV29-1	TRBJ2-1	TRBD1	NA	TGCAGCGCCCGCCGGGACAGTACATACAATGAGCAGTTCTTC	CSARRDSTYNEQFF